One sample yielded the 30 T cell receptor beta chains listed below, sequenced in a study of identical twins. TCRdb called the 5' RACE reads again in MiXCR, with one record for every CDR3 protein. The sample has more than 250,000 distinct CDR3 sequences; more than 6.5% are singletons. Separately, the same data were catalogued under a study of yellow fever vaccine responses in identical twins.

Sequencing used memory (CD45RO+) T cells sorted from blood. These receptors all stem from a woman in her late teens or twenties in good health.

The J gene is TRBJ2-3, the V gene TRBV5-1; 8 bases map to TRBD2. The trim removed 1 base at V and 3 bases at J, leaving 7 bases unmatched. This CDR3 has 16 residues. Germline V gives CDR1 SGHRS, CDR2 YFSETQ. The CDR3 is CASSLNSGLATDTQYF. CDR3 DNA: TGCGCCAGCAGCTTGAACAGCGGACTAGCTACAGATACGCAGTATTTT.

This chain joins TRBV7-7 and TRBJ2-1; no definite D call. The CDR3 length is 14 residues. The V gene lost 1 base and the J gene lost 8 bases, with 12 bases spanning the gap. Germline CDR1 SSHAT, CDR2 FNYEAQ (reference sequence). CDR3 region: CASSLGPASDEQFF. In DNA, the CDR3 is TGTGCCAGCAGCTTAGGTCCCGCCAGCGATGAGCAGTTCTTC.

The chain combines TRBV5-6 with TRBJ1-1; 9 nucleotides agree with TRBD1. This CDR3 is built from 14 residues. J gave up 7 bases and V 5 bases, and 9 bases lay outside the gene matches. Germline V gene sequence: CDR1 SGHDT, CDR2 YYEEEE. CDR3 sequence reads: CASRGGQGFFEAFF. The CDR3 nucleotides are TGTGCCAGCAGGGGCGGACAGGGGTTTTTTGAAGCTTTCTTT.

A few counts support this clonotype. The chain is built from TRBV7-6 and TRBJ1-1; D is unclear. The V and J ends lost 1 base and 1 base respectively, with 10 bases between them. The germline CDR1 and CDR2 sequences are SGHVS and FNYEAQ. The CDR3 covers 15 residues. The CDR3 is CASSLVQSPNTEAFF. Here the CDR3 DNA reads TGTGCCAGCAGCTTAGTTCAATCTCCGAACACTGAAGCTTTCTTT.

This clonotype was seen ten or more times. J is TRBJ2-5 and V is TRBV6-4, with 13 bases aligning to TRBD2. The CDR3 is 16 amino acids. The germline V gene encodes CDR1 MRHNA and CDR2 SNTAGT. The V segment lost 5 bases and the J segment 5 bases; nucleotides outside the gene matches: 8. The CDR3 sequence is CASSPRGTSGAETQYF. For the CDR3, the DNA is TGTGCCAGCAGTCCCCGAGGGACTAGCGGGGCGGAGACCCAGTACTTC.

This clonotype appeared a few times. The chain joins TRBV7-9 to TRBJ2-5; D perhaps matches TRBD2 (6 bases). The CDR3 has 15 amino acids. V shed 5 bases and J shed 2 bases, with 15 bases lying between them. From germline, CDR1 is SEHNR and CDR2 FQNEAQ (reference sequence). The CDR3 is CASSPGGPAQETQYF. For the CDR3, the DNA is TGTGCCAGCAGCCCCGGGGGACCAGCTCAAGAGACCCAGTACTTC. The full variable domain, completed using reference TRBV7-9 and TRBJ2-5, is DTGVSQNPRHKITKRGQNVTFRCDPISEHNRLYWYRQTLGQGPEFLTYFQNEAQLEKSRLLSDRFSAERPKGSFSTLEIQRTEQGDSAMYLCASSPGGPAQETQYFGPGTRLLVL.

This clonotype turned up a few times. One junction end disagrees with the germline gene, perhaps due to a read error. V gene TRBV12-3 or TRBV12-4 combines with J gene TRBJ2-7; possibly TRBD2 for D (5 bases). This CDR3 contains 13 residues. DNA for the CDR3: TGTGCCAGCAGTTTTAACGAGGGTTATATTACCTTCTTC. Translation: CASSFNEGYITFF.

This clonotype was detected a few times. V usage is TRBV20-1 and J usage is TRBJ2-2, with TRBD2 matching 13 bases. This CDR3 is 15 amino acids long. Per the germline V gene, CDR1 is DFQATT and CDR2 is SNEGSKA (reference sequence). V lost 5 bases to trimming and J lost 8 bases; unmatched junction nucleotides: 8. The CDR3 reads CSASGLAGVGGELFF. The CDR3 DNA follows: TGCAGTGCTTCCGGACTAGCGGGAGTAGGGGGGGAGCTGTTTTTT.

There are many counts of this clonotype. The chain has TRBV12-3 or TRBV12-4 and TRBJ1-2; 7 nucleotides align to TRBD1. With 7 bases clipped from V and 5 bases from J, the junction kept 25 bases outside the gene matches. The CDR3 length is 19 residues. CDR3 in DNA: TGTGCCAGCACTCTTGCGACAGGGACCGTCCGTACGCTAAAATATGGCTACACCTTC. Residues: CASTLATGTVRTLKYGYTF.

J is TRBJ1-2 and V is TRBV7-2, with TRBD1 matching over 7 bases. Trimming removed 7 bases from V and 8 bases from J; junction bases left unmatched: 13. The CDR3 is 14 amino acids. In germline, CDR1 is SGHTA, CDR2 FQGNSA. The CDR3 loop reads CASNSDRVRLGYTF. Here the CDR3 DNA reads TGTGCCAGCAACTCTGACAGGGTGAGATTAGGCTACACCTTC. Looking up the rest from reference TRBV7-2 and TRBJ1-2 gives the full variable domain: GAGVSQSPSNKVTEKGKDVELRCDPISGHTALYWYRQSLGQGLEFLIYFQGNSAPDKSGLPSDRFSAERTGGSVSTLTIQRTQQEDSAVYLCASNSDRVRLGYTFGSGTRLTVV.

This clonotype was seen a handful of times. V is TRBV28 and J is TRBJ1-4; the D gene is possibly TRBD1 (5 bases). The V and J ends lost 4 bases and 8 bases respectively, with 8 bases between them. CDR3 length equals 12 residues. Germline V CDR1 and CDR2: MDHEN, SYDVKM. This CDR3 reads CASSSRGEKLFF. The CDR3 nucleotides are TGTGCCAGCAGTTCAAGGGGCGAAAAACTGTTTTTT. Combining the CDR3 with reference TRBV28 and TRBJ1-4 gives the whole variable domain DVKVTQSSRYLVKRTGEKVFLECVQDMDHENMFWYRQDPGLGLRLIYFSYDVKMKEKGDIPEGYSVSREKKERFSLILESASTNQTSMYLCASSSRGEKLFFGSGTQLSVL.

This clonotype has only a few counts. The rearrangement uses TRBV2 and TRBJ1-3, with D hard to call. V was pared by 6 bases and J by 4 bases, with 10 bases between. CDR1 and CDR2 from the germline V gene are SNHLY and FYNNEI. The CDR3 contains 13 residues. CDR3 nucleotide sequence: TGTGCCAGCAGACTTGAGTTGGGAAACACCATATATTTT. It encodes CASRLELGNTIYF.

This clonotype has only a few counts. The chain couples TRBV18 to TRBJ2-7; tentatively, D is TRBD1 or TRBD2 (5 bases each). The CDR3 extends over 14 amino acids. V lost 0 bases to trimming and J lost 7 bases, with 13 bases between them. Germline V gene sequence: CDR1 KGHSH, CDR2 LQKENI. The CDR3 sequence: CASSPPGTAPEQYF. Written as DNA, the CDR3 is TGTGCCAGCTCACCACCTGGGACGGCACCAGAGCAGTACTTC.

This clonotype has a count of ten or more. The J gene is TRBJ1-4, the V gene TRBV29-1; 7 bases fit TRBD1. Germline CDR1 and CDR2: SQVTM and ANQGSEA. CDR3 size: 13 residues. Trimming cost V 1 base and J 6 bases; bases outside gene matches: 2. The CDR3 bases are TGCAGCGTTGAAGGTCAGGGGGATGAAAAACTGTTTTTT. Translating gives CSVEGQGDEKLFF.

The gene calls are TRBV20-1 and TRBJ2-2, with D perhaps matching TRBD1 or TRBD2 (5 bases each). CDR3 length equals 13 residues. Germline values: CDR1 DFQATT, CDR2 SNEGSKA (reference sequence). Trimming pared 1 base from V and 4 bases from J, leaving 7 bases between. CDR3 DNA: TGCAGTGCTAGAGCAGGGACCACCGGGGAGCTGTTTTTT. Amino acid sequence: CSARAGTTGELFF.

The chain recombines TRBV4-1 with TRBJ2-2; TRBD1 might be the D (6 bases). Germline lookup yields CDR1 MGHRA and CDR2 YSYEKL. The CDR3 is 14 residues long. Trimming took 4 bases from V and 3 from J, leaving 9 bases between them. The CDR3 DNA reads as TGCGCCAGCAGCCGATACAGGGACACCGGGGAGCTGTTTTTT. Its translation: CASSRYRDTGELFF.

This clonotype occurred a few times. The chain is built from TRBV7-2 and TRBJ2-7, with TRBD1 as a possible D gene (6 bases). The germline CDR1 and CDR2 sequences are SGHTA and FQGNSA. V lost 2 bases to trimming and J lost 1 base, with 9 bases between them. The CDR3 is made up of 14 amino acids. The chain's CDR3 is CASSLSGVSYEQYF. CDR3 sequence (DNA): TGTGCCAGCAGCTTATCAGGGGTTTCCTACGAGCAGTACTTC.

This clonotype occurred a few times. CDR3: CSASKGETQYF. Here the CDR3 DNA reads TGCAGTGCCTCCAAGGGGGAGACCCAGTACTTC. The V gene is TRBV20-1, the J gene TRBJ2-5; D possibly corresponds to TRBD1 (5 bases). CDR1 is DFQATT, CDR2 SNEGSKA, per germline (reference sequence). This CDR3 region has 11 residues. The V gene lost 6 bases and the J gene lost 5 bases, with 10 bases spanning the gap.

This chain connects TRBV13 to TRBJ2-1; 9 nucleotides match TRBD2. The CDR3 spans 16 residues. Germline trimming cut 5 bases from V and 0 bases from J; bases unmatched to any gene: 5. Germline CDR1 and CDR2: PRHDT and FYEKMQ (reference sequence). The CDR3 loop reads CASSPYSGSSYNEQFF. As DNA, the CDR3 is TGTGCCAGCAGCCCATATAGCGGGAGCTCCTACAATGAGCAGTTCTTC.

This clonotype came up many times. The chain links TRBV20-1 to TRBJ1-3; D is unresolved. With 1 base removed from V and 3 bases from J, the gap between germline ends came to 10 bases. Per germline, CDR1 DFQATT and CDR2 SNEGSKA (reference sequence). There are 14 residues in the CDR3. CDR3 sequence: CSARVGGSGNTIYF. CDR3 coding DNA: TGCAGTGCTAGAGTGGGAGGTAGTGGAAACACCATATATTTT.

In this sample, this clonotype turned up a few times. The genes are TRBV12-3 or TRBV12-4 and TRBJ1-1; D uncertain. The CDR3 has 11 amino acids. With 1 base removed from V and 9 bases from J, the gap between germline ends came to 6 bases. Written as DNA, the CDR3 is TGTGCCAGCAGTTTAGGTCCAAAAGCTTTCTTT. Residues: CASSLGPKAFF.

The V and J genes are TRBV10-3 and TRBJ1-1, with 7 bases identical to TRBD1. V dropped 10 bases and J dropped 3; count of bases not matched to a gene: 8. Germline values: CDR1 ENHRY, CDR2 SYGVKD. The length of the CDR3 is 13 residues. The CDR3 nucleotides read TGTGCCACAACACGGACAGGAGACACTGAAGCTTTCTTT. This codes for CATTRTGDTEAFF.

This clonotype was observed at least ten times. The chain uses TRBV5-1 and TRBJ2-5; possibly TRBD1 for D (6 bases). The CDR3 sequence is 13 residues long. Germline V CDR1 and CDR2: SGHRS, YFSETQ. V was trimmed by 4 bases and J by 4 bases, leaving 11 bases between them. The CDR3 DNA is TGCGCCAGCAGCCGGGACATACGAGAGACCCAGTACTTC. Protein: CASSRDIRETQYF.

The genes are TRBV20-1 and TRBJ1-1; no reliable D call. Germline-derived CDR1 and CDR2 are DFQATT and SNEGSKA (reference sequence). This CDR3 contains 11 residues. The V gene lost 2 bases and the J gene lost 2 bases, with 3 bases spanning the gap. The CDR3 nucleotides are TGCAGTGCTAGACAAAACACTGAAGCTTTCTTT. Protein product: CSARQNTEAFF.

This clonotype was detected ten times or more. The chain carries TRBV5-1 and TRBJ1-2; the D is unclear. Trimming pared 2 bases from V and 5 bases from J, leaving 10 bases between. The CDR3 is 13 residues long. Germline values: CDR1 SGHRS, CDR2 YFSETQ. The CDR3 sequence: CASSFGVAYGYTF. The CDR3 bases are TGCGCCAGCAGCTTTGGGGTAGCATATGGCTACACCTTC.

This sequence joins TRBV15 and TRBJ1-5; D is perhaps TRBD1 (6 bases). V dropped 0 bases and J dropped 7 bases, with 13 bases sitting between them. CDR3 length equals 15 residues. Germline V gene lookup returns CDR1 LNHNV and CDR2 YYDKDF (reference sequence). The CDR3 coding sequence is TGTGCCACCAGCAGAGAGCGGGGGGGCCTCCAGCCCCAGCATTTT. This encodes CATSRERGGLQPQHF.

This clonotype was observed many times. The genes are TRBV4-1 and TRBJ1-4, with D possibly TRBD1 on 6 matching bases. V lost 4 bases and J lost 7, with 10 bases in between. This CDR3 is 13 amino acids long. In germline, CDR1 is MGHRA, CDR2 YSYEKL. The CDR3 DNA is TGCGCCAGCAGCCGGGGGCGTGTTGAAAAACTGTTTTTT. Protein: CASSRGRVEKLFF.

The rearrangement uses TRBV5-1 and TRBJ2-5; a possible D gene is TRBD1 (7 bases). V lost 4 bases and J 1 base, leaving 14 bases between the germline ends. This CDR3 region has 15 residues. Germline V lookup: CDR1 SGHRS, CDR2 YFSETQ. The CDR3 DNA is TGCGCCAGCAGCGCGGGGACAGTACCCCAAGAGACCCAGTACTTC. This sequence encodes CASSAGTVPQETQYF.

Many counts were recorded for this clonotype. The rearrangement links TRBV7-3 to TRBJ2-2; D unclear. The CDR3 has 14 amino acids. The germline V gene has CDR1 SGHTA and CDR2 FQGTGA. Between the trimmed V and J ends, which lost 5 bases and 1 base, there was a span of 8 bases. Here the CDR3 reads CASSRSGNTGELFF. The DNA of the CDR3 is TGTGCCAGCAGCCGTAGTGGGAACACCGGGGAGCTGTTTTTT. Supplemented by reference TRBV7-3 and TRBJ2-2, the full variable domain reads GAGVSQTPSNKVTEKGKYVELRCDPISGHTALYWYRQSLGQGPEFLIYFQGTGAADDSGLPNDRFFAVRPEGSVSTLKIQRTERGDSAVYLCASSRSGNTGELFFGEGSRLTVL.

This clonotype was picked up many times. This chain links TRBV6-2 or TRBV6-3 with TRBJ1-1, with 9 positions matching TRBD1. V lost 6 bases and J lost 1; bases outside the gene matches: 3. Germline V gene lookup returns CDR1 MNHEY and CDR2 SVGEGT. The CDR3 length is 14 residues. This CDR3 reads CASSRTGENTEAFF. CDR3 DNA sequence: TGTGCCAGCAGCCGGACAGGGGAGAACACTGAAGCTTTCTTT.